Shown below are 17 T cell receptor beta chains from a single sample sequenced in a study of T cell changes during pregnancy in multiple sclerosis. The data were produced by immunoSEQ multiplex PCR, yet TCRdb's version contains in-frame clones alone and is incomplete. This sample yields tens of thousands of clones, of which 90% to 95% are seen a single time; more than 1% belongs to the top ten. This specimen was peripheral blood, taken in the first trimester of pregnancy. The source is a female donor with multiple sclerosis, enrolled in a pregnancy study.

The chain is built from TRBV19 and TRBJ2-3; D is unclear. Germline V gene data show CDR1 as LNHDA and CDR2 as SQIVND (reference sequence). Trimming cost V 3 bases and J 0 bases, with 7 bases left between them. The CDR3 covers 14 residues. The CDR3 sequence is CASSIDWSTDTQYF. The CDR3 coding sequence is TGTGCCAGTAGTATCGACTGGAGCACAGATACGCAGTATTTT.

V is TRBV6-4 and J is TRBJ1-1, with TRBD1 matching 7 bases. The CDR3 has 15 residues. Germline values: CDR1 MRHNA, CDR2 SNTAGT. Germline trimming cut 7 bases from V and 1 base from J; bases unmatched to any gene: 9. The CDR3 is CASKGSGTANTEAFF. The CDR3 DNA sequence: TGTGCCAGCAAGGGGAGTGGGACAGCGAACACTGAAGCTTTCTTT.

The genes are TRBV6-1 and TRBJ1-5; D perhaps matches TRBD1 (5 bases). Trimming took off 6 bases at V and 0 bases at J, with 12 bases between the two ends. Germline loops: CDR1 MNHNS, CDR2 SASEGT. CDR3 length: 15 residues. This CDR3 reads CASRTDHNSNQPQHF. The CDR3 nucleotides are TGTGCCAGCAGGACAGACCATAATAGCAATCAGCCCCAGCATTTT.

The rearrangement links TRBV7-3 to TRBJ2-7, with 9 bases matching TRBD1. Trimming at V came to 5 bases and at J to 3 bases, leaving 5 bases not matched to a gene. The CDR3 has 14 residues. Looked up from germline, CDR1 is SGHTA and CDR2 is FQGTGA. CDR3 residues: CASSPDRGSYEQYF. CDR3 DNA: TGTGCCAGCAGCCCCGACAGGGGGAGCTACGAGCAGTACTTC.

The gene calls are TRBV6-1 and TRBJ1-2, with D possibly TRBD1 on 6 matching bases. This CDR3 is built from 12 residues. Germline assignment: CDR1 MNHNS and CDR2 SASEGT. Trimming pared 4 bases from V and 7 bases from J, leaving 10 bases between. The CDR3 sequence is CASSAWTVGYTF. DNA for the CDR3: TGTGCCAGCAGTGCCTGGACAGTTGGCTACACCTTC.

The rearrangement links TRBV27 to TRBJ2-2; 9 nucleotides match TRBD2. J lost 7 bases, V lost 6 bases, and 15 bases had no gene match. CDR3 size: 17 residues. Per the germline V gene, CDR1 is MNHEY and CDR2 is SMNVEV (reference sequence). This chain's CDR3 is CASRRQSSGKVYGELFF. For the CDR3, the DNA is TGTGCCAGCAGACGCCAGTCTAGCGGGAAGGTCTACGGGGAGCTGTTTTTT.

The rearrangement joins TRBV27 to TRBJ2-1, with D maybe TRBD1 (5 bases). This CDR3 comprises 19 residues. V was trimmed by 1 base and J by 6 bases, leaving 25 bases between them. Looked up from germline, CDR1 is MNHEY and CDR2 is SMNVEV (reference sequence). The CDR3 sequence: CASSLFLPRAGTPSNEQFF. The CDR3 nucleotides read TGTGCCAGCAGTTTATTCCTACCCAGGGCAGGAACTCCCTCCAATGAGCAGTTCTTC.

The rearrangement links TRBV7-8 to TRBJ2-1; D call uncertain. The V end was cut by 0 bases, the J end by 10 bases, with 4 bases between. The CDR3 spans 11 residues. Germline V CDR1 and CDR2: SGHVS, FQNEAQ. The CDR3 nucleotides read TGTGCCAGCAGCTTAGCCAGGGAGCAGTTCTTC. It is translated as CASSLAREQFF.

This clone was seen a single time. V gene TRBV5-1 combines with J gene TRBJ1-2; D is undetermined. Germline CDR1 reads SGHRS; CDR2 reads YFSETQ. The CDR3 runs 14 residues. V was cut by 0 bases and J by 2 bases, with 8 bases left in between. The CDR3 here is CASSLAWQNYGYTF. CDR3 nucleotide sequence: TGCGCCAGCAGCTTGGCCTGGCAGAACTATGGCTACACCTTC.

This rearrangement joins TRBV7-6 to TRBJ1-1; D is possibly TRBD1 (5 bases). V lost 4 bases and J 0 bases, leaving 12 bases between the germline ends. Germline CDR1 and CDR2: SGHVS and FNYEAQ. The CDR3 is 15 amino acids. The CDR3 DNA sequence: TGTGCCAGCAGCTCTCGGCCAGGGATGAACACTGAAGCTTTCTTT. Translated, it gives CASSSRPGMNTEAFF.

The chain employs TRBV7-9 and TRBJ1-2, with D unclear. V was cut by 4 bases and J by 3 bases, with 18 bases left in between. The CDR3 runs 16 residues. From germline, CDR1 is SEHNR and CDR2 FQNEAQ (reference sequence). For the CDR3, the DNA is TGTGCCAGCAGCTCATTACAGCATCCCGAAGACTATGGCTACACCTTC. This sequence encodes CASSSLQHPEDYGYTF.

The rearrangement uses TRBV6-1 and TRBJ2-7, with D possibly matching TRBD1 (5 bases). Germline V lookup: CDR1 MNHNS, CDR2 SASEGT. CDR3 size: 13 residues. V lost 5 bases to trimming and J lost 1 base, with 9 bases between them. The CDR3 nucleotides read TGTGCCAGCAGTCCCACAGGATCCTACGAGCAGTACTTC. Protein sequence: CASSPTGSYEQYF.

The CDR3 sequence: CASSLTRSETQYF. CDR3 coding DNA: TGTGCCAGCAGCTTAACTAGGTCGGAGACCCAGTACTTC. This chain uses TRBV7-8 with TRBJ2-5; D is possibly TRBD2 (5 bases). The germline CDR1 and CDR2 sequences are SGHVS and FQNEAQ. CDR3 length: 13 residues. Trimming stripped 2 bases from V and 5 bases from J, with 9 bases between.

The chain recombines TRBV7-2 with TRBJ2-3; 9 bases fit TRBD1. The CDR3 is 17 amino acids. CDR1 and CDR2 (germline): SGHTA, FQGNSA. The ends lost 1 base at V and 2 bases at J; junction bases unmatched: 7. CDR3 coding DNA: TGTGCCAGCAGCTTAGAGGGGACAGGGTCCCTCACAGATACGCAGTATTTT. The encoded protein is CASSLEGTGSLTDTQYF.

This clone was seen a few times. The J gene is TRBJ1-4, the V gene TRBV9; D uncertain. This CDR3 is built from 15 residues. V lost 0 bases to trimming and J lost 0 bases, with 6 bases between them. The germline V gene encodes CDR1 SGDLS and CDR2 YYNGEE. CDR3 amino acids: CASSVAVSTNEKLFF. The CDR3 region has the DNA TGTGCCAGCAGCGTAGCGGTGTCAACTAATGAAAAACTGTTTTTT.

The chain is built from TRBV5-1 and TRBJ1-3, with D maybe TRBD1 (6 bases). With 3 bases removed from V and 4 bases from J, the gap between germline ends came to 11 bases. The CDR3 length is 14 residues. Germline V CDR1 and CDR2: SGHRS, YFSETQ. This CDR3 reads CASSSRGLGNTIYF. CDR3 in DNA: TGCGCCAGCAGCTCCAGGGGCCTCGGAAACACCATATATTTT. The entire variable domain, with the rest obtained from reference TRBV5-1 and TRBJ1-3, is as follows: KAGVTQTPRYLIKTRGQQVTLSCSPISGHRSVSWYQQTPGQGLQFLFEYFSETQRNKGNFPGRFSGRQFSNSRSEMNVSTLELGDSALYLCASSSRGLGNTIYFGEGSWLTVV.

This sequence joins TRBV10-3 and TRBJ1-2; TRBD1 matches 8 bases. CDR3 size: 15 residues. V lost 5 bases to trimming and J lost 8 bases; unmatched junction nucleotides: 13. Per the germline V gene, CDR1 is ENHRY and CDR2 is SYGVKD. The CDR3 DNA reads TGTGCCATCAGTCTCACACGCGACAGGGGCTACGGCTACACCTTC. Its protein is CAISLTRDRGYGYTF.